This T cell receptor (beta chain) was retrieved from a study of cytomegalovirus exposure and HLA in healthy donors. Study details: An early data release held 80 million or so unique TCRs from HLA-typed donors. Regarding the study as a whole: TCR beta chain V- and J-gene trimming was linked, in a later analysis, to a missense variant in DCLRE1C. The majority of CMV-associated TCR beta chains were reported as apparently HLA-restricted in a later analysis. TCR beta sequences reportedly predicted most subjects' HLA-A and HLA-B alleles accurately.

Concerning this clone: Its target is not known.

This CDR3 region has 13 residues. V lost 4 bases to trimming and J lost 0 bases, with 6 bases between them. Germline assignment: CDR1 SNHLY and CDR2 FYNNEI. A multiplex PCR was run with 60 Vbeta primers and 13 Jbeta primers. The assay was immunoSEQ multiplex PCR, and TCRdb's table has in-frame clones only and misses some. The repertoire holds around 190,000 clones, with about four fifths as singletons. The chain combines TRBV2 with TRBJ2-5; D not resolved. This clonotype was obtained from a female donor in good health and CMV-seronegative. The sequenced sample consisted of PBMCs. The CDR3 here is CASSAMYQETQYF. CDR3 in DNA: TGTGCCAGCAGTGCTATGTACCAAGAGACCCAGTACTTC. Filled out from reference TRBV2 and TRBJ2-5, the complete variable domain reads EPEVTQTPSHQVTQMGQEVILRCVPISNHLYFYWYRQILGQKVEFLVSFYNNEISEKSEIFDDQFSVERPDGSNFTLKIRSTKLEDSAMYFCASSAMYQETQYFGPGTRLLVL.